The clone carrying this T cell receptor (beta chain) occurred many times. Its antigen remains unknown. With a J-beta primer mix and a sample-barcoded 5' primer, a second PCR ran about 7 to 12 cycles. TCRdb fed the 5' RACE reads into MiXCR, producing one record per CDR3 protein. The data show 550,000 to 800,000 distinct CDR3 sequences, roughly 20% seen once. These data are taken from a study of blood T cells in healthy people across ages. Study-level points and caveats: The study found more naive CD4+ cells and higher diversity in long-lived than aged donors.

This CDR3 spans 17 amino acids. After removal of 4 bases from V and 0 bases from J, the junction contained 5 bases not matched to a gene. Germline CDR1 reads MNHEY; CDR2 reads SMNVEV (reference sequence). The source is a man in his 70s in good health. Sequencing input: blood. The chain joins TRBV27 to TRBJ2-1, with 11 bases identical to TRBD2. In DNA, the CDR3 is TGTGCCAGCAGTTGGACTAGCGGGCTAAGCTCCTACAATGAGCAGTTCTTC. It translates to CASSWTSGLSSYNEQFF.